One sample yielded the 9 T cell receptor beta chains listed below, sequenced in a study of a mutant IDH1 vaccine in newly diagnosed glioma. Time point defined: week 5, during vaccination. In every dose of vaccine, 300 ug of mutant IDH1 20-mer peptide was given alongside topical imiquimod. Antigens of these TCRs are unknown. The data were produced by immunoSEQ multiplex PCR, yet TCRdb's version contains in-frame clones alone and is incomplete. The table has approximately 61,000 clones, about 81% seen once; the top ten hold approximately 7.4%. The sample consisted of PBMCs, taken from a glioma patient whose treatment included an IDH1 peptide vaccine. The receptor source for this set is a woman aged 45-65 years with glioma.

The V and J genes are TRBV19 and TRBJ1-2; unclear D gene. The ends were cut back, 7 bases at V and 4 bases at J, with 13 bases in the middle. Per the germline V gene, CDR1 is LNHDA and CDR2 is SQIVND (reference sequence). This CDR3 spans 13 amino acids. CDR3 DNA: TGTGCCAGTACCCAACAGCGATCCTATGGCTACACCTTC. Translation gives CASTQQRSYGYTF.

V usage is TRBV11-3 and J usage is TRBJ2-2; the D gene is possibly TRBD1 (8 bases). CDR3 size: 14 residues. Trimming removed 5 bases from V and 7 bases from J, with 14 bases in between. CDR1 and CDR2 (germline): SGHNT, YENEEA. CDR3 loop: CASSPTGGVGELFF. The CDR3 region has the DNA TGTGCCAGCAGCCCCACAGGGGGGGTCGGGGAGCTGTTTTTT.

The chain links TRBV4-1 to TRBJ1-6, with no clear D. This CDR3 is 15 amino acids long. Trimming took 1 base from V and 0 from J, leaving 4 bases between them. Germline V lookup: CDR1 MGHRA, CDR2 YSYEKL. In DNA, the CDR3 is TGCGCCAGCAGCCAAGGGTCCTCCTATAATTCACCCCTCCACTTT. Translation gives CASSQGSSYNSPLHF.

CDR3 sequence: CASSQPGTQEQFF. CDR3 DNA sequence: TGTGCCAGCAGCCAACCCGGGACACAGGAGCAGTTCTTC. The chain recombines TRBV14 with TRBJ2-1, with D possibly being TRBD1 (6 bases). The CDR3 spans 13 residues. V was clipped by 2 bases and J by 10 bases, with 12 bases between them. CDR1 is SGHDN and CDR2 is FVKESK in the germline V gene.

CDR3 amino acids: CASSGDRNYGYTF. CDR3 sequence (DNA): TGTGCCAGCAGCGGGGACCGAAACTATGGCTACACCTTC. V and J are TRBV6-1 and TRBJ1-2; a possible D gene is TRBD1 (5 bases). The germline V gene encodes CDR1 MNHNS and CDR2 SASEGT. Trimming shortened V by 6 bases and J by 2 bases, and 10 bases separated the two germline ends. The length of the CDR3 is 13 residues.

The V call is TRBV9, the J call TRBJ2-2, with unresolved D. Trimming pared 3 bases from V and 6 bases from J, leaving 6 bases between. This CDR3 region has 12 residues. Germline loops: CDR1 SGDLS, CDR2 YYNGEE. Here the CDR3 reads CASSEASGELFF. CDR3 DNA sequence: TGTGCCAGCAGCGAGGCATCCGGGGAGCTGTTTTTT. The full variable domain, rest sourced from reference TRBV9 and TRBJ2-2, is DSGVTQTPKHLITATGQRVTLRCSPRSGDLSVYWYQQSLDQGLQFLIQYYNGEERAKGNILERFSAQQFPDLHSELNLSSLELGDSALYFCASSEASGELFFGEGSRLTVL.

V is TRBV7-2 and J is TRBJ2-3, with TRBD2 identical over 10 bases. Germline V gene sequence: CDR1 SGHTA, CDR2 FQGNSA. Trimming cost V 6 bases and J 6 bases; bases outside gene matches: 12. This CDR3 is 16 amino acids long. The CDR3: CASRVGVAGGRDTQYF. CDR3 in DNA: TGTGCCAGCAGGGTAGGGGTAGCGGGGGGTAGGGATACGCAGTATTTT.

The CDR3 bases are TGTGCCAGCAGCGACCAGGGGGGAAGCAATTCACCCCTCCACTTT. Translation gives CASSDQGGSNSPLHF. This chain links TRBV7-2 with TRBJ1-6; 7 bases match TRBD1. Looked up from germline, CDR1 is SGHTA and CDR2 is FQGNSA. This CDR3 has 15 residues. Germline trimming cut 5 bases from V and 7 bases from J; bases unmatched to any gene: 8.

The chain combines TRBV27 with TRBJ1-2; 9 bases align to TRBD1. CDR3 length: 15 amino acids. Trimming at V came to 4 bases and at J to 5 bases, leaving 8 bases not matched to a gene. Germline V gene lookup returns CDR1 MNHEY and CDR2 SMNVEV (reference sequence). CDR3 nucleotides: TGTGCCAGCAGTTCTACAGGGGGCGAATGGTATGGCTACACCTTC. Protein product: CASSSTGGEWYGYTF.